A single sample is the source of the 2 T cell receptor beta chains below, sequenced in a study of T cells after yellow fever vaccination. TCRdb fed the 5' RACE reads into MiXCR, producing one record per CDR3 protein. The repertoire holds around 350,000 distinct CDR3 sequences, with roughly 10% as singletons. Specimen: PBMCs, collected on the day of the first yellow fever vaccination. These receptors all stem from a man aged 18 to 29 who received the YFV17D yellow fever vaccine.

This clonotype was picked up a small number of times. Here the CDR3 DNA reads TGTGCCAGCACCCGGGACCCCCGTCGCCGGGATACGCAGTATTTT. Translated, it gives CASTRDPRRRDTQYF. V gene TRBV7-2 combines with J gene TRBJ2-3; D is tentatively TRBD1 or TRBD2 (5 bases each). Germline V gene lookup returns CDR1 SGHTA and CDR2 FQGNSA. This CDR3 contains 15 residues. The ends were cut back, 7 bases at V and 6 bases at J, with 20 bases in the middle. Full variable domain (missing parts from reference TRBV7-2 and TRBJ2-3): GAGVSQSPSNKVTEKGKDVELRCDPISGHTALYWYRQSLGQGLEFLIYFQGNSAPDKSGLPSDRFSAERTGGSVSTLTIQRTQQEDSAVYLCASTRDPRRRDTQYFGPGTRLTVL.

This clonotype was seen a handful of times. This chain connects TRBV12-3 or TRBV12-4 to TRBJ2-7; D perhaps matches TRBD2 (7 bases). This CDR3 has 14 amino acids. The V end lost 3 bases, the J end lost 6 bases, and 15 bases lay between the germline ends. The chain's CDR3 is CASSFGGGGTEQYF. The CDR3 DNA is TGTGCCAGCAGTTTTGGCGGGGGCGGGACCGAGCAGTACTTC.